This TCR beta chain was retrieved from a study of T cell responses to AZD1222 COVID-19 vaccine. Study conclusions and caveats: After the peak T cell response, and only then, were repertoires sampled. Spike-specific TCR breadth and depth were elevated following two AZD1222 doses. AZD1222 recipients seropositive at baseline numbered only six or seven.

CDR3 length: 18 residues. Germline V gene lookup returns CDR1 LNHDA and CDR2 SQIVND (reference sequence). Trimming pared 1 base from V and 2 bases from J, leaving 15 bases between. Clones were sequenced by immunoSEQ multiplex PCR, and TCRdb holds only the in-frame ones, with some missing. Among about 100,000 clones listed, 87% were seen once. On this clone itself: Its cognate antigen is unknown.

Samples with a second dose at about 4 or about 12 weeks were pooled together. The gene calls are TRBV19 and TRBJ2-6, with D tentatively TRBD1 or TRBD2 (7 bases each). This material consisted of peripheral blood, taken 28 days after the second AZD1222 dose. This receptor was identified in an adult who received the AZD1222 COVID-19 vaccine. CDR3: CASSIVRGGLPGANVLTF. In nucleotides, the CDR3 is TGTGCCAGTAGTATAGTCAGGGGGGGACTCCCTGGGGCCAACGTCCTGACTTTC.